This T cell receptor beta chain was captured in a study of T-cell memory formation after mild COVID-19. For the study at large: TCR clusters were largely donor specific. General study results and limits: Those CD4+ clones that contracted were mainly in CM and EM (CD8+ ones in EMRA). Pre-infection memory already had some responding clones, implying cross-reactive memory joined. Balance between CD4 and CD8 was seen in clones contracting day 15 to 85, and a CD4+ lean was seen in later expanders.

TCRdb itself ran the 5' RACE reads through MiXCR, one entry per CDR3 protein. The sample lists around 200,000 distinct CDR3 sequences, about a fifth occurring once. With 2 bases removed from V and 3 bases from J, the gap between germline ends came to 14 bases. There are 14 residues in the CDR3. The germline V gene encodes CDR1 DFQATT and CDR2 SNEGSKA (reference sequence). Only a few counts were recorded for this clonotype. Its cognate antigen is unknown. The specimen was PBMCs or a T cell subset sorted from them (not recorded which). The receptor was isolated from an adult woman who had mild COVID-19 (a few samples of this study predate the infection). Cell type and time point are not known. The gene calls are TRBV20-1 and TRBJ2-7, with D possibly being TRBD1 (5 bases). The DNA for the CDR3 is TGCAGTGCTAGATCCCAGGGAAGTTTCTACGAGCAGTACTTC. The encoded protein is CSARSQGSFYEQYF.